This T cell receptor beta chain was sequenced in a study of beta chain features in type 1 diabetes listed by TCRdb under 2018. In the study overall: Mean age, gender distribution, total cell number and subset yield were not different between patients and healthy donors. A total of 100 million to 140 million sorted cells were examined across all samples, and the number of cells per subset was strongly correlated with RNA yield. In the study, recently diagnosed type 1 diabetes patients and matched healthy donors were compared on the TCRB repertoires of their sorted circulating CD4+ T cell subsets. Naive and central memory subsets were obtained from all 30 or so donors, but regulatory and stem cell-like memory subsets were isolated from only 8 patients and about 8 healthy donors. General conclusions and limits of the study: HLA sub-analyses involved small numbers of individuals, so any influence of HLA type on TCRB rearrangement remained unresolved. At VDJ recombination sites, patients with type 1 diabetes made fewer insertions and deleted more nucleotides, a pattern implying thymic rearrangement abnormalities. Because cDNA rather than genomic DNA was sequenced, highly expressing activated cells could have been over-represented, although no difference in activation and CD3 levels was found between groups. A moderate but significant shortening of TCRB CDR3 length was observed in type 1 diabetes patients in all four CD4+ subsets. Naive, central memory and regulatory TCRB repertoires appeared to be more alike among patients than among healthy donors. Shorter templates might have been favored by PCR, but patient and control samples were amplified and corrected together, so both groups would have been affected equally by any skew.

V and J lose 6 bases and 3 bases, and a span of 20 bases separates them. For CDR1 and CDR2, the germline V gene lists SNHLY and FYNNEI. The CDR3 has 17 amino acids, counting the end cysteine and phenylalanine. Here the CDR3 DNA is all that survives: 51 bases in frame from base 1. The entire amount of isolated RNA was reverse transcribed using the High Capacity cDNA Reverse Transcription Kit, so the sequenced TCRB transcripts were expressed ones. Deep immunoSEQ sequencing was applied to naive, central memory and regulatory T cell samples, giving an average of approximately 4 million total reads per sample. Sorted cells were lysed in RLT buffer and RNA was extracted with DNase-treated RNeasy Micro or Mini kits, depending on cell number. Each cell subset was processed on its own to prevent cross-contamination, while patient and healthy donor samples were processed together. The immunoSEQ multiplex PCR was used to amplify TCRB sequences from cDNA, yielding 87-bp fragments that span the CDR3 region. Amplicons were sequenced on the Illumina HiSeq platform. The authors' analysis ran thus. PCR bias was computationally corrected using synthetic template baselines, reads within Hamming distance 2 were collapsed, and singletons that could not be merged were discarded. Reads were aligned against IMGT to assign V, D and J genes, CDR3 length and insertions or deletions at six rearrangement sites. Clonotype counts were normalized to sorted cell number within each subset before computing true diversity and Gini coefficients with the tcR R package. The overlap coefficient, calculated on TCRB nucleotide sequences, was used to measure repertoire sharing. Out-of-frame TCRB sequences from naive cells were analyzed to stand in for the pre-selection repertoire. TCRdb mirrors the immuneACCESS table, restricted to in-frame sequences. Some clones are absent from its copies; in checked studies, under half trace to an unresolved V gene, and the reason for the others is unknown. V and J calls and clone size come straight from that table; D and trimming were deduced from the DNA. In this sample the table shows hundreds of thousands of clones, about 14% of which occur a single time. The ten most abundant clones make up about 0.027% of the sample.

Concerning this clone: Its antigen is still unknown. Base-call qualities are not available, and no considerably larger clone is one nucleotide away.

From each donor, a single peripheral blood sample of around 0.12 L on average was drawn into heparinised tubes. A BD FACSAria II and a panel including CD45RO, CCR7, CD25, CD127, CD95 and CD27 were used to sort naive, central memory, regulatory and stem cell-like memory CD4+ T cells. Purity was above 98% for every sorted population. PBMCs were isolated right away by Lymphoprep density gradient centrifugation and were stained directly, without culture. So that batch effects would be minimized, each experiment stained and sorted samples in pairs, pairing one healthy donor with one patient. The clonotype originates from a woman aged 35 to 49 in good health. Specimen: naive CD4+ T cells from blood. The cell subset or site label here, explained by the study, means: true naive CD4+ T cells. This chain is built from TRBV2 and TRBJ2-2; a tentative D match to TRBD2 spans 5 bases. DNA sequence: TGTGCCAGCAGGTCGTCAGACCGGGGAATCGACACCGGGGAGCTGTTTTTT. This sequence encodes CASRSSDRGIDTGELFF.